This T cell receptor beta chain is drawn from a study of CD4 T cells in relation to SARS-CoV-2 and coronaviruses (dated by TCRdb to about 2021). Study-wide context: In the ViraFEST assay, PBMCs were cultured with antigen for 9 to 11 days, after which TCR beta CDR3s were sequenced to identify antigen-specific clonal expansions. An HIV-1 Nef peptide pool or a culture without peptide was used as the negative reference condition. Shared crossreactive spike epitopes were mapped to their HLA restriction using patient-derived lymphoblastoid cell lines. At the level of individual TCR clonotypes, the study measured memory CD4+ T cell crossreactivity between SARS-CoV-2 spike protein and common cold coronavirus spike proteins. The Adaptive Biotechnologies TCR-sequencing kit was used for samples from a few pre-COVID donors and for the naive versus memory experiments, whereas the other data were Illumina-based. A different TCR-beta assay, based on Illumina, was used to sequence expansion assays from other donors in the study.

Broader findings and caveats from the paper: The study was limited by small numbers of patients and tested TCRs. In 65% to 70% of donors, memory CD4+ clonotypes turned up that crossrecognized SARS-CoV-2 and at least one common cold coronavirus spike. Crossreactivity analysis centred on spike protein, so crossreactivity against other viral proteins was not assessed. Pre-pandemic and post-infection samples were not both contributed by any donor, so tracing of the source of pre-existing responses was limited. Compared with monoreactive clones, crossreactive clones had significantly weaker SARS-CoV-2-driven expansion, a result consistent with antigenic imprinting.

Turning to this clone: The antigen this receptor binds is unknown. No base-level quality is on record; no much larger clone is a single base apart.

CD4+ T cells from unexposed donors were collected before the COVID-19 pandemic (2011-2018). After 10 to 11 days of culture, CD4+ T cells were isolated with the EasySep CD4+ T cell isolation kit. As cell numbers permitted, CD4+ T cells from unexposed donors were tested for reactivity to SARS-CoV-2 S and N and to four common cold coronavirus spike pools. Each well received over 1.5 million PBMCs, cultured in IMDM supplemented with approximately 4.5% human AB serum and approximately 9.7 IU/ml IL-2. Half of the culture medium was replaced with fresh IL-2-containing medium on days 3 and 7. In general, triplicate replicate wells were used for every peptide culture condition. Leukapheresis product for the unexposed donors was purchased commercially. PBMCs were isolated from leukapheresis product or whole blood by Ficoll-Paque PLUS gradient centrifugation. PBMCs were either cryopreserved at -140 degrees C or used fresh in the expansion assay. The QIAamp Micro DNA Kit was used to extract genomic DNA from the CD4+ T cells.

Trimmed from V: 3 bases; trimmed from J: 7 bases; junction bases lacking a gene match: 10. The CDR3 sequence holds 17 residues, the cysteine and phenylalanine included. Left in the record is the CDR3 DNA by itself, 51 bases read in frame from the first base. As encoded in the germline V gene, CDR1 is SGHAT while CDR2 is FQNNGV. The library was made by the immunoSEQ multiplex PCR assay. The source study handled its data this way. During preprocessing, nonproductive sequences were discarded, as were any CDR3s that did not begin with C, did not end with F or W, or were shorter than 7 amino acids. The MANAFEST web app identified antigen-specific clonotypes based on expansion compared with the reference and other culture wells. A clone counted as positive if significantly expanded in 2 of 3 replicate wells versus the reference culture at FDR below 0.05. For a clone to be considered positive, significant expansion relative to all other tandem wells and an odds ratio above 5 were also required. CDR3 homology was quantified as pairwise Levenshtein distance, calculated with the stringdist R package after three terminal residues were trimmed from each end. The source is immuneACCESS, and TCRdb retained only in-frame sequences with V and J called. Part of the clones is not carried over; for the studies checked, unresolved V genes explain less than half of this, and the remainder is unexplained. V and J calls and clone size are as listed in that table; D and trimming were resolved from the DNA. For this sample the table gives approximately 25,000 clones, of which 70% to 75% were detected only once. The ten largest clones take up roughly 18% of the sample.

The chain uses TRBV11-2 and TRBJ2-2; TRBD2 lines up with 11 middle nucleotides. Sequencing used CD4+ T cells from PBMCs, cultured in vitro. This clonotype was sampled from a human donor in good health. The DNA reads TGTGCCAGCAGCTTCAAGATGACTAGCGGGAAGGGCGGGGAGCTGTTTTTT. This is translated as CASSFKMTSGKGGELFF.